This T cell receptor (beta chain) stems from a study of blood T cell repertoires in COVID-19. Background on the study: PBMCs, B-cell-depleted T cells, or T cells provided the cDNA or gDNA that made up the material.

With 4 bases clipped from V and 6 bases from J, the junction kept 3 bases outside the gene matches. This CDR3 region has 13 residues. Using immunoSEQ multiplex PCR, the repertoire was profiled, and TCRdb retains in-frame clones only, with some absent. The sample includes about 200,000 clones, approximately 83% of them seen just once. V usage is TRBV12-3 or TRBV12-4 and J usage is TRBJ1-5, with 7 bases matching TRBD1. The sequencing input was peripheral blood. The clonotype comes from a human donor with active or convalescent COVID-19. The donor label of this sample is uncertain. The CDR3 DNA follows: TGTGCCAGCAGTTCGGGACAGTTTCAGCCCCAGCATTTT. Its translation: CASSSGQFQPQHF.